This T cell receptor beta chain was recovered during a study of blood T cells in healthy people across ages (dated by TCRdb to 2015 to 2017). In the study overall: In model experiments, roughly one uniquely barcoded TCR beta cDNA molecule per two T cells was captured by template switching. Using deep sequencing normalized with unique cDNA molecular identifiers, the study measured how TCR beta repertoire diversity changes with age. The donors were divided into four age groups: young (average around 17 years), middle-aged (about 39), aged (62) and long-lived (82). To avoid experimental bias, donors of different ages were distributed randomly across sequencing lanes. The study analyzed two additional independent replicas of 1 million unique cDNA reads from the same blood draw for two donors, one aged 18 to 30 and one aged 80 or older.

Findings and caveats that apply to the study as a whole: Compared with the aged group, more naive CD4+ T cells, fewer expanded clones and increased TCR diversity were shown by the long-lived group, suggesting age selection. Since profiling was done on bulk unsorted PBMCs, naive and antigen-experienced compartments could not be conclusively compared. Estimates of total diversity from one million sequenced T cells were regarded as lower bounds and underestimates. There was a strong correlation between observed TCR beta diversity and the percentage of naive T cells measured by flow cytometry. Observed TCR beta diversity per million T cells fell roughly linearly with age, and a significant reduction was already apparent by age roughly 40. Donor CMV infection status was unknown, potentially confounding age-related changes in expanded clonotypes.

Systemically healthy Caucasian individuals from Russia, some 40 in total and aged roughly 6 to 100 years, were included as donors. About 9.8 milliliters of peripheral blood were drawn from each donor into EDTA-treated Vacutainer tubes. Ficoll-Paque density-gradient centrifugation was used to isolate PBMCs, with at least 6.5 million per sample. Total RNA, at least 6 micrograms per sample, was extracted from PBMCs with Trizol reagent. Naive CD45RAhigh/CD27high T cell percentages were measured by flow cytometry on a PBMC aliquot from every donor. CDR1 and CDR2, looked up from the germline V gene (reference sequence), are LNHNV and YYDKDF. The cysteine opens and the phenylalanine closes a CDR3 of 16 amino acids. Only the CDR3 DNA is retained, 48 bases long and in frame from the first base. This clonotype was observed a single time. The antigen this receptor binds is unknown. One junction end does not reproduce the germline sequence, and a read error may be involved.

The method behind the library was 5' RACE. Instrument on record: Illumina HiSeq 2500. A second PCR of roughly 7 to 11 cycles was performed with a sample-barcoded 5' primer and a J-beta primer mix. A unique molecular identifier was introduced onto each TCR beta cDNA molecule by a template-switch 5' adaptor carrying 12 random nucleotides. At least 2.5 million CDR3-containing paired-end reads were obtained from each sample. All of the RNA was converted into first-strand cDNA using the Mint cDNA synthesis kit, with a TRBC-specific oligonucleotide serving as the primer. All cDNA was treated with uracil-DNA glycosylase and then went through a first 18-cycle PCR with the universal primers M1SS and BC2_uni_R. The authors' pipeline ran thus. Normalization of each sample was performed by random selection of 1 million high-quality reads, each carrying a distinct molecular identifier. Instead of being binned into consensus sequences, reads with shared molecular identifiers were discarded. MiTCR, set to a Q25 quality threshold and the strictest error-elimination algorithm, was used for CDR3 identification, clonotype clustering and error correction. A nonparametric unseen species model using Euler transformation provided a lower-bound estimate of total TCR beta diversity. The public reads were reprocessed in TCRdb via fastp at Q25 and MiXCR, keeping in-frame beta chains. Records with the same CDR3 protein are collapsed into one entry carrying the most frequent genes and DNA. TCRdb, rather than the study authors, made the V and J calls. The sample has 650,000 to 700,000 distinct CDR3 sequences on record, around 32% of them singletons. Together, the top ten hold 15% of the sample.

The receptor was derived from a woman older than 75 in good health. Donor details come from another sample of the same person, matched by shared clones. Sequenced input: blood. The chain links TRBV15 with TRBJ1-3, with 7 central nucleotides matching TRBD1. The DNA is as follows: TGTGCCACCAGCAGAGAAACAGGGGCGTCTGGAAACGCCATATATTTT. The resulting protein is CATSRETGASGNAIYF.